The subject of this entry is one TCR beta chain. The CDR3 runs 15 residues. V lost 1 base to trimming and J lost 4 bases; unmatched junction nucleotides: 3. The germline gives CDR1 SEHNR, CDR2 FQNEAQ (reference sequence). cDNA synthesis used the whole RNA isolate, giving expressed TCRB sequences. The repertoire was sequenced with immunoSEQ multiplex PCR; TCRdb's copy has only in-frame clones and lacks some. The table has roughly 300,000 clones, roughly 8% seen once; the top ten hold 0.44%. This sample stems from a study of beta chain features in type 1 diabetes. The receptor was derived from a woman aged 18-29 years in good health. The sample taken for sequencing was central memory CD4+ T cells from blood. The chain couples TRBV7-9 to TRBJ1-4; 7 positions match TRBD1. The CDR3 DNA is TGTGCCAGCAGCTTAGGACAGGGTTATAATGAAAAACTGTTTTTT. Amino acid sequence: CASSLGQGYNEKLFF.